This T cell receptor (beta chain) derives from a study of memory CD4+ T cells and cytomegalovirus serostatus. Study context: Of the healthy Belgian adults, several were CMV seropositive and more than 20 seronegative.

As for this clone: Antigen unknown.

Original methodology: After removing out-of-frame reads, 2 million to 2.5 million distinct TCRbeta sequences remained. Assay used: immunoSEQ multiplex PCR; TCRdb lists only in-frame clones, some missing. That table supplies the V and J calls and clone size; D and trimming were determined from the DNA. The repertoire consists of tens of thousands of clones, with 82% occurring once and the leading ten covering around 0.4%. Single viable CD3+CD4+CD8-CD45RO+ cells were sorted as the memory CD4+ T cells. CMV serostatus came from serum IgG against pp150, pp28, p38, p52. Overall study results and limits: Suggested: most of the CMV-linked TCR signature lies in CD4+ memory cells.

The CDR3 is 16 amino acids. CDR1 is SEHNR, CDR2 FQNEAQ, per germline (reference sequence). The ends were cut back, 5 bases at V and 1 base at J, with 17 bases in the middle. Sequencing was carried out using memory CD4+ T cells from blood. The receptor comes from an adult in good health and CMV-seronegative. V usage is TRBV7-9 and J usage is TRBJ1-1; weak D call: TRBD1 (5 bases). The CDR3 DNA reads TGTGCCAGCAGCCATCAAACACGGGGACGGAACACTGAAGCTTTCTTT. Protein sequence: CASSHQTRGRNTEAFF.